Below, one T cell receptor beta chain is given with its context. Its specificity is not known. These data come from a study of cytomegalovirus exposure and HLA in healthy donors. Study-wide results and limits: Subsequent analysis showed first-cohort TCR clusters tending to co-occur in some 120 validation repertoires.

J was trimmed by 1 base and V by 2 bases; bases with no gene match: 10. The V gene's germline CDR1 is SGHAT and CDR2 FQNNGV. The CDR3 runs 18 residues. Sequencing used immunoSEQ multiplex PCR; TCRdb keeps in-frame clones, though not all of them. The sample includes about 160,000 clones, just under 90% seen only once; the top ten take about a tenth. Sequenced: PBMCs. The chain is built from TRBV11-2 and TRBJ2-7; 11 bases align to TRBD1. The clonotype comes from a woman under 30 in good health and CMV-seropositive. This CDR3 is CASSLTGQGAIPSYEQYF. The CDR3 DNA reads TGTGCCAGCAGCTTAACCGGACAGGGGGCGATACCTTCCTACGAGCAGTACTTC.